The rows below give T cell receptor beta chains drawn from one sample of a study of blood T cell repertoires in COVID-19. The data were produced by immunoSEQ multiplex PCR, yet TCRdb's version contains in-frame clones alone and is incomplete. The table records roughly 140,000 clones, 84% of them present only once. Material for sequencing was peripheral blood. The origin of the receptors is a man in his 70s with acute or convalescent COVID-19. The CDR3 runs from the conserved cysteine through the conserved F or W. The D gene is left open where the match is weak. Expanded clones are given a class, and other clones once, few, many or no size at all.

V: TRBV3-1/TRBV3-2
J: TRBJ1-1
size: -
D: -
CDR3: CASSQGKTGNTEAFF
DNA: TGTGCCAGCAGCCAAGGGAAGACAGGTAACACTGAAGCTTTCTTT

V: TRBV18
J: TRBJ2-5
size: -
D: -
CDR3: CASSPRNNQGETQYF
DNA: TGTGCCAGCTCACCAAGGAACAATCAGGGGGAGACCCAGTACTTC

V: TRBV12-3/TRBV12-4
J: TRBJ1-2
size: -
D: TRBD1
CDR3: CASSSDRVWGYTF
DNA: TGTGCCAGCAGTTCTGACAGGGTATGGGGCTACACCTTC

V: TRBV6-1
J: TRBJ1-5
size: few
D: TRBD1
CDR3: CASSALSRQGSQPQHF
DNA: TGTGCCAGCAGTGCCTTGTCGCGACAGGGGAGTCAGCCCCAGCATTTT

V: TRBV5-1
J: TRBJ2-3
size: -
D: TRBD2
CDR3: CASSGGLAQSTDTQYF
DNA: TGCGCCAGCAGCGGGGGACTAGCACAGAGCACAGATACGCAGTATTTT

V: TRBV28
J: TRBJ1-6
size: -
D: TRBD1
CDR3: CASSRDRVISPLHF
DNA: TGTGCCAGCAGTCGGGACAGGGTAATTTCACCCCTCCACTTT

V: TRBV18
J: TRBJ1-1
size: -
D: TRBD1
CDR3: CASSRGTGNTEAFF
DNA: TGTGCCAGCTCTCGTGGGACAGGGAACACTGAAGCTTTCTTT

V: TRBV4-2
J: TRBJ2-6
size: -
D: TRBD2
CDR3: CASSPYSAFSGDTSGANVLTF
DNA: TGTGCCAGCAGCCCATATTCCGCGTTTAGCGGGGATACCTCTGGGGCCAACGTCCTGACTTTC

V: TRBV28
J: TRBJ1-5
size: -
D: -
CDR3: CASSFSGQPQHF
DNA: TGTGCCAGCAGTTTTTCGGGTCAGCCCCAGCATTTT

V: TRBV16
J: TRBJ2-2
size: -
D: -
CDR3: CASSQSGLAGGELFF
DNA: TGTGCCAGCAGCCAATCCGGACTGGCGGGCGGGGAGCTGTTTTTT

V: TRBV6-1
J: TRBJ1-2
size: -
D: -
CDR3: CASSEARREGGYTF
DNA: TGTGCCAGCAGTGAAGCCCGAAGGGAGGGTGGCTACACCTTC

V: TRBV5-4
J: TRBJ2-5
size: -
D: TRBD2
CDR3: CASSSLHGGQETQYF
DNA: TGTGCCAGCAGCTCCCTCCACGGGGGGCAAGAGACCCAGTACTTC